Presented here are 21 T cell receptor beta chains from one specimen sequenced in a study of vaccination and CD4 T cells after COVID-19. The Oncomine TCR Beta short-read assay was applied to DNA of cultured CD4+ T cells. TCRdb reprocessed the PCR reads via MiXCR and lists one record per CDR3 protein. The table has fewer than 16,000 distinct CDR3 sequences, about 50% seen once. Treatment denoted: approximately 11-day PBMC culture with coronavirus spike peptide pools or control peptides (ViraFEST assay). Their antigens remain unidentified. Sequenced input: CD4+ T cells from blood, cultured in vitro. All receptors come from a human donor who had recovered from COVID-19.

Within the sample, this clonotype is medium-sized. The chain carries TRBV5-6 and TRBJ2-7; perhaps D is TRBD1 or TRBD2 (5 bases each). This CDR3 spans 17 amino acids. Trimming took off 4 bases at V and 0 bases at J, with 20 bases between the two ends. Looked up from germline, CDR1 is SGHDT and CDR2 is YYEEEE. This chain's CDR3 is CASSVLGRPRGSYEQYF. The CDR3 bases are TGTGCCAGCAGCGTCCTAGGACGTCCGAGGGGCTCCTACGAGCAGTACTTC.

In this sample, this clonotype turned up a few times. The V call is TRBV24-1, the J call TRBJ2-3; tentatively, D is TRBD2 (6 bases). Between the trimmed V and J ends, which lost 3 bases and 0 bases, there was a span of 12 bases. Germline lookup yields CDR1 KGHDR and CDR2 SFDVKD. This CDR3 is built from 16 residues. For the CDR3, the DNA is TGTGCCACCAGTGATCCTGGCGGGGAGAGCACAGATACGCAGTATTTT. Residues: CATSDPGGESTDTQYF.

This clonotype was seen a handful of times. Here the CDR3 reads CASSAAQGARYEQYF. The CDR3 nucleotides read TGTGCCAGCAGTGCCGCGCAGGGGGCGCGTTACGAGCAGTACTTC. J is TRBJ2-7 and V is TRBV2; TRBD1 agrees at 8 bases. V trimming: 4 bases; J trimming: 4 bases; junction bases outside the gene matches: 9. Germline V gene sequence: CDR1 SNHLY, CDR2 FYNNEI. The CDR3 spans 15 residues. The full variable domain, rest sourced from reference TRBV2 and TRBJ2-7, is EPEVTQTPSHQVTQMGQEVILRCVPISNHLYFYWYRQILGQKVEFLVSFYNNEISEKSEIFDDQFSVERPDGSNFTLKIRSTKLEDSAMYFCASSAAQGARYEQYFGPGTRLTVT.

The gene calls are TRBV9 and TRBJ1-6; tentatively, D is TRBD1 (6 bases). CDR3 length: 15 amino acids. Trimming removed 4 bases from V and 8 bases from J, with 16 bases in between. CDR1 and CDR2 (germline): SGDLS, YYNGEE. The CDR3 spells CASSPRVGGDSPLHF. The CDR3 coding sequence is TGTGCCAGCAGCCCCCGGGTGGGGGGCGATTCACCCCTCCACTTT.

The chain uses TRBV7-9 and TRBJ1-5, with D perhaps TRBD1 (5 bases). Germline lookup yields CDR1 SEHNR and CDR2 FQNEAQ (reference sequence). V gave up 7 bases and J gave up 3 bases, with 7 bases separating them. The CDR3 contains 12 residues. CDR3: CASTRDNQPQHF. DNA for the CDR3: TGTGCCAGCACCAGGGACAATCAGCCCCAGCATTTT.

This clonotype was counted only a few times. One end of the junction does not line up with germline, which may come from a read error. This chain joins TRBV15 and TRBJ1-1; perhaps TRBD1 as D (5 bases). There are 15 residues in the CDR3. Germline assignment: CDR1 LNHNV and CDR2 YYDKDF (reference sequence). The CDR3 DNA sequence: TGTGCCACCAGCAGAGAAAACAACGGCGGGACTGGAGCTTTCTTT. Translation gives CATSRENNGGTGAFF.

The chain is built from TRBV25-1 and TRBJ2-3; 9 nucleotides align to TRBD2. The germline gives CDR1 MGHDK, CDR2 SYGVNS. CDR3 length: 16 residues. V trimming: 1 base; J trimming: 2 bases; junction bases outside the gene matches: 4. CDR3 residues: CASSESLAGLTDTQYF. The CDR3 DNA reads TGTGCCAGCAGTGAATCCCTAGCGGGGCTCACAGATACGCAGTATTTT.

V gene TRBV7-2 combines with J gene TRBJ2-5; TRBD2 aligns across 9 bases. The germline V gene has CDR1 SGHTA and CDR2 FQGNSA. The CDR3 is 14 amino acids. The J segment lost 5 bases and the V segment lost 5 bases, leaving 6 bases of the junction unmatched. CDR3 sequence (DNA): TGTGCCAGCAGCCCCCGTGGACTAGCGGAGACCCAGTACTTC. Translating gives CASSPRGLAETQYF.

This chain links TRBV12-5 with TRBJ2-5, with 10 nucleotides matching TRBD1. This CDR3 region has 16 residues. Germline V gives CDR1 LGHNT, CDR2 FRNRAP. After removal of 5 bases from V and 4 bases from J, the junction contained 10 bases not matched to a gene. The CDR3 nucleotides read TGTGCTAGTGGTCCACGGACAGGGGGAAGGGGAGAGACCCAGTACTTC. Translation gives CASGPRTGGRGETQYF.

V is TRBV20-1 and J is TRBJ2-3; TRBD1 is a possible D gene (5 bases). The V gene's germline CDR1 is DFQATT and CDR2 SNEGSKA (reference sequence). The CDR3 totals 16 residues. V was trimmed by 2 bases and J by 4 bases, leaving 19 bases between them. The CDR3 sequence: CSARPNRTPRADTQYF. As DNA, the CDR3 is TGCAGTGCTAGACCAAACCGGACACCCCGGGCAGATACGCAGTATTTT.

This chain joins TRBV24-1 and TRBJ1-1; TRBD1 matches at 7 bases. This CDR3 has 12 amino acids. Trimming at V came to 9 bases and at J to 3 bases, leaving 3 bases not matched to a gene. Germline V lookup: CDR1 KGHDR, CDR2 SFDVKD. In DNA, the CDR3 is TGTGCCACCCGGGACAGCCACACTGAAGCTTTCTTT. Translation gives CATRDSHTEAFF.

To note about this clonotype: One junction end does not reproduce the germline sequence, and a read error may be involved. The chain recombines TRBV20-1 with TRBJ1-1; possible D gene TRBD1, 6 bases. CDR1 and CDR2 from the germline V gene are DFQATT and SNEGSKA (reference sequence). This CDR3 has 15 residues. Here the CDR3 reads CGARDARGGNTEAFF. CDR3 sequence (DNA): TGCGGTGCCAGAGACGCTAGGGGGGGGAACACTGAAGCTTTCTTT.

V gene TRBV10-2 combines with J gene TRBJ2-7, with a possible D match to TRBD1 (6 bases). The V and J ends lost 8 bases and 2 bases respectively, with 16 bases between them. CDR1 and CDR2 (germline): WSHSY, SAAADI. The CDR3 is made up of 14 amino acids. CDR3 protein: CASSPRGGPYEQYF. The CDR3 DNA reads TGCGCCAGCTCCCCCAGGGGTGGCCCCTACGAGCAGTACTTC.

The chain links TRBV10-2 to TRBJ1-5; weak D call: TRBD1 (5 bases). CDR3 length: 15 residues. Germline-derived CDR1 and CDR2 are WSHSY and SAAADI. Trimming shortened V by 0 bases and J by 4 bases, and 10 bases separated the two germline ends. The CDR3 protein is CASSESESGNQPQHF. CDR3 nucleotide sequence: TGCGCCAGCAGTGAGTCGGAATCAGGGAATCAGCCCCAGCATTTT.

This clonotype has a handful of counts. As DNA, the CDR3 is TGCAGTGCTCTACCTCCCGGGACAGCCGGCCCCCACTATGGCTACACCTTC. Its translation is CSALPPGTAGPHYGYTF. The chain links TRBV20-1 to TRBJ1-2; 7 nucleotides align to TRBD1. The germline V gene encodes CDR1 DFQATT and CDR2 SNEGSKA (reference sequence). Trimming at V came to 5 bases and at J to 3 bases, leaving 18 bases not matched to a gene. There are 17 residues in the CDR3.

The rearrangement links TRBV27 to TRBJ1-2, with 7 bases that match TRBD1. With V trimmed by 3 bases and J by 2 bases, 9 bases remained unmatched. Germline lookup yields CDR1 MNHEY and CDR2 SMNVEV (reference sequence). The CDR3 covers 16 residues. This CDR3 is CASSFVGGAGNYGYTF. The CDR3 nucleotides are TGTGCCAGCAGTTTTGTAGGGGGCGCGGGGAACTATGGCTACACCTTC.

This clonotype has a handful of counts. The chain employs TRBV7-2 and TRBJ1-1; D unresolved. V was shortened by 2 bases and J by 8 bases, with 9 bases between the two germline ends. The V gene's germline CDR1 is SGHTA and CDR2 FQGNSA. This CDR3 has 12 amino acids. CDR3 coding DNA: TGTGCCAGCAGCTTAAGCGCGGGGGAAGCTTTCTTT. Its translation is CASSLSAGEAFF.

In DNA form, the CDR3 reads TGTGCCAGCAGTTACTCCTTGACTAGCTACATTCAGTACTTC. This encodes CASSYSLTSYIQYF. The rearrangement uses TRBV6-2 or TRBV6-3 and TRBJ2-4; 7 bases are a match to TRBD2. This CDR3 has 14 residues. Per the germline V gene, CDR1 is MNHEY and CDR2 is SVGEGT. J lost 8 bases, V lost 0 bases, and 4 bases had no gene match.

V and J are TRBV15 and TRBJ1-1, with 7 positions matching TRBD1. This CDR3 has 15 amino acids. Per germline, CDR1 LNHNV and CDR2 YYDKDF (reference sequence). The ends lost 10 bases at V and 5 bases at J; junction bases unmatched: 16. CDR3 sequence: CAIPWAGGWKTEAFF. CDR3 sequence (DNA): TGTGCCATTCCCTGGGCAGGGGGTTGGAAGACTGAAGCTTTCTTT.

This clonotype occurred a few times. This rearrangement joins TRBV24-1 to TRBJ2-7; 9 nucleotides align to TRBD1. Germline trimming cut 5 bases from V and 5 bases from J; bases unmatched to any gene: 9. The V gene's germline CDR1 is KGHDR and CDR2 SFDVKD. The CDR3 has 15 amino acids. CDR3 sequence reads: CATSGAGTGYNEQYF. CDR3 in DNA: TGTGCCACCAGTGGAGCCGGGACAGGGTATAACGAGCAGTACTTC.

CDR3 DNA sequence: TGTGCCAGCAGTTACTCAGGGACCGGATACACCATATATTTT. It codes for CASSYSGTGYTIYF. The rearrangement uses TRBV6-5 and TRBJ1-3, with D possibly being TRBD1 (5 bases). The ends were cut back, 0 bases at V and 8 bases at J, with 11 bases in the middle. Germline lookup yields CDR1 MNHEY and CDR2 SVGAGI. The CDR3 length is 14 residues.